One sample yielded the 4 T cell receptor beta chains listed below, sequenced in a study of graft-versus-host responses after intestinal transplantation (dated by TCRdb to about 2021). Library preparation was by the immunoSEQ multiplex PCR assay. TCRdb re-hosts the immuneACCESS table, in-frame sequences only. Its copies lack some clones; in the studies checked, an unresolved V gene accounts for under half of them, and the cause for the rest is not known. The sample table lists approximately 54,000 clones, roughly nine tenths of them with a count of one. Around 5.1% of the sample rests with the top ten. Source: PBMCs, taken 662 days after intestinal transplant. Source of these receptors: a human patient who received an intestinal transplant, so some T cells may come from the graft donor.

The chain uses TRBV15 and TRBJ2-5; 9 bases match TRBD1. V shed 5 bases and J 5 bases; nucleotides not matched to a gene: 6. The CDR3 extends over 14 amino acids. Looked up from germline, CDR1 is LNHNV and CDR2 is YYDKDF (reference sequence). DNA for the CDR3: TGTGCCACCAGCGTCTACAGGGGGCAGGAGACCCAGTACTTC. Translation: CATSVYRGQETQYF.

The chain links TRBV9 to TRBJ1-2; D is ambiguous. The CDR3 runs 16 residues. Germline V lookup: CDR1 SGDLS, CDR2 YYNGEE. V was trimmed by 3 bases and J by 3 bases, leaving 18 bases between them. CDR3 loop: CASSASYDANYYGYTF. CDR3 nucleotides: TGTGCCAGCAGCGCAAGCTACGATGCGAACTACTATGGCTACACCTTC.

V gene TRBV30 combines with J gene TRBJ1-1; no definite D call. V gave up 7 bases and J gave up 8 bases, with 17 bases separating them. Germline lookup yields CDR1 GTSNPN and CDR2 SVGIG (reference sequence). The CDR3 is 12 amino acids. The CDR3 loop reads CAFAQAATEAFF. The CDR3 bases are TGTGCCTTCGCCCAGGCAGCGACCGAAGCTTTCTTT.

The chain recombines TRBV15 with TRBJ2-2; D is perhaps TRBD1 or TRBD2 (5 bases each). The V gene lost 5 bases and the J gene lost 4 bases, with 14 bases spanning the gap. There are 15 residues in the CDR3. Germline CDR1 reads LNHNV; CDR2 reads YYDKDF (reference sequence). The CDR3 DNA is TGTGCCACCAGCCAGTATTCAGGGACCACCGGGGAGCTGTTTTTT. The encoded protein is CATSQYSGTTGELFF.